Following are 25 T cell receptor beta chains from one sample sequenced in a study of shared clonotypes between healthy human individuals. The data were produced by immunoSEQ multiplex PCR, yet TCRdb's version contains in-frame clones alone and is incomplete. In the table there are approximately 2.5 million clones, about 92% of which are singletons. The sample comprised naive CD4+ T cells sorted from blood. Subset of the sample: CD45RA+ positively selected. The receptors stem from a man younger than 35 in good health.

This CDR3 is CAPPPRGGTGGDYSGNTIYF. CDR3 nucleotides: TGTGCCCCTCCCCCCAGAGGCGGGACAGGGGGCGATTACTCTGGAAACACCATATATTTT. The rearrangement joins TRBV19 to TRBJ1-3, with 12 bases fitting TRBD1. CDR1 is LNHDA, CDR2 SQIVND, per germline (reference sequence). This CDR3 has 20 amino acids. V lost 11 bases, J lost 0 bases, and 20 bases stayed unmatched.

Regarding this clone: This CDR3 is also generated by other DNA sequences in the sample. The V call is TRBV20-1, the J call TRBJ1-2; D is undetermined. V was shortened by 5 bases and J by 1 base, with 5 bases between the two germline ends. This CDR3 has 11 amino acids. Germline V lookup: CDR1 DFQATT, CDR2 SNEGSKA (reference sequence). Written as DNA, the CDR3 is TGCAGTGCTCCAGATAACTATGGCTACACCTTC. Translated, it gives CSAPDNYGYTF.

The CDR3 is CASRIQVYNEQFF. CDR3 nucleotide sequence: TGCGCCAGCAGGATTCAGGTTTACAATGAGCAGTTCTTC. The chain links TRBV10-2 to TRBJ2-1; no reliable D call. The CDR3 is made up of 13 amino acids. Germline assignment: CDR1 WSHSY and CDR2 SAAADI. V lost 6 bases to trimming and J lost 4 bases, with 10 bases between them.

The J gene is TRBJ1-6, the V gene TRBV5-1; D unresolved. CDR1 SGHRS and CDR2 YFSETQ come from the germline V gene. The ends were cut back, 0 bases at V and 9 bases at J, with 13 bases in the middle. There are 15 residues in the CDR3. Here the CDR3 reads CASSLGMAAISPLHF. CDR3 nucleotides: TGCGCCAGCAGCTTGGGCATGGCGGCAATTTCACCCCTCCACTTT.

The J gene is TRBJ2-5, the V gene TRBV11-2; D is unresolved. TRBJ2-7 explains the end of the DNA better; the J call may be wrong. The CDR3 has 13 amino acids. CDR1 SGHAT and CDR2 FQNNGV come from the germline V gene. The CDR3 sequence: CASSLGLVYEQYF. The DNA of the CDR3 is TGTGCCAGCAGCTTAGGTTTGGTTTACGAGCAGTACTTC.

The chain employs TRBV25-1 and TRBJ2-3; the D gene could be TRBD1 or TRBD2 (6 bases each). The CDR3 contains 15 residues. Between the trimmed V and J ends, which lost 7 bases and 3 bases, there was a span of 17 bases. Germline V lookup: CDR1 MGHDK, CDR2 SYGVNS. The CDR3 reads CASTALWGATDTQYF. The CDR3 region has the DNA TGTGCCAGCACCGCGCTTTGGGGGGCGACAGATACGCAGTATTTT. The full variable domain, rest sourced from reference TRBV25-1 and TRBJ2-3, is EADIYQTPRYLVIGTGKKITLECSQTMGHDKMYWYQQDPGMELHLIHYSYGVNSTEKGDLSSESTVSRIRTEHFPLTLESARPSHTSQYLCASTALWGATDTQYFGPGTRLTVL.

This rearrangement joins TRBV27 to TRBJ2-3, with a tentative D call TRBD1 (6 bases). CDR3 length: 16 residues. Trimming left V 7 bases short and J 2 bases short, with 19 bases between. Germline V CDR1 and CDR2: MNHEY, SMNVEV (reference sequence). CDR3 loop: CASTSLRTDFTDTQYF. CDR3 DNA: TGTGCCAGCACCTCCCTGAGGACAGATTTCACAGATACGCAGTATTTT.

V is TRBV4-2 and J is TRBJ2-3; 8 nucleotides align to TRBD1. Germline V gene data show CDR1 as LGHNA and CDR2 as YNFKEQ. V was clipped by 3 bases and J by 4 bases; unmatched bases: 3. CDR3 length: 14 amino acids. The CDR3 bases are TGTGCCAGCAGCCAGACAGGGGATTCAGATACGCAGTATTTT. Translation: CASSQTGDSDTQYF.

The rearrangement joins TRBV18 to TRBJ1-5, with 7 bases fitting TRBD1. V shed 4 bases, J shed 2 bases, and the junction held 5 bases outside the gene matches. Germline CDR1 reads KGHSH; CDR2 reads LQKENI. This CDR3 comprises 15 residues. The CDR3 bases are TGTGCCAGCTCACGCACAGGGGACGGCAATCAGCCCCAGCATTTT. Protein: CASSRTGDGNQPQHF.

The chain carries TRBV6-5 and TRBJ2-7, with D unresolved. V lost 0 bases, J lost 7 bases, and 13 bases lay in between. The CDR3 length is 14 residues. In germline, CDR1 is MNHEY, CDR2 SVGAGI. DNA of the CDR3: TGTGCCAGCAGTTACTCGCAGTGGGGATTTGAGCAGTACTTC. Its translation is CASSYSQWGFEQYF.

V usage is TRBV11-2 and J usage is TRBJ1-2; the D gene is possibly TRBD1 (5 bases). With 1 base removed from V and 3 bases from J, the gap between germline ends came to 12 bases. Germline V gene sequence: CDR1 SGHAT, CDR2 FQNNGV. The CDR3 is 15 amino acids. The CDR3 reads CASSLVLGDYYGYTF. The DNA for the CDR3 is TGTGCCAGCAGCTTAGTTTTAGGGGATTACTATGGCTACACCTTC.

Worth noting for this clone: At the DNA level, this CDR3 is encoded by other sequences in the same sample as well. This chain uses TRBV2 with TRBJ1-1; D gene unclear. V was trimmed by 0 bases and J by 1 base, leaving 9 bases between them. Germline CDR1 is SNHLY and CDR2 is FYNNEI. The CDR3 totals 15 residues. The CDR3 loop is CASSEAGRGNTEAFF. CDR3 bases: TGTGCCAGCAGTGAAGCCGGCAGAGGGAACACTGAAGCTTTCTTT. The full variable domain, in which reference TRBV2 and TRBJ1-1 provide the parts outside the CDR3, is EPEVTQTPSHQVTQMGQEVILRCVPISNHLYFYWYRQILGQKVEFLVSFYNNEISEKSEIFDDQFSVERPDGSNFTLKIRSTKLEDSAMYFCASSEAGRGNTEAFFGQGTRLTVV.

In the case of this clone: The same CDR3 is also encoded by other DNA sequences in this sample. The chain employs TRBV15 and TRBJ2-7, with D possibly being TRBD1 (6 bases). From germline, CDR1 is LNHNV and CDR2 YYDKDF (reference sequence). This CDR3 is 14 amino acids long. The V end lost 0 bases, the J end lost 2 bases, and 8 bases lay between the germline ends. DNA of the CDR3: TGTGCCACCAGCAGAGATCAGGGGACCTACGAGCAGTACTTC. This codes for CATSRDQGTYEQYF.

The gene calls are TRBV5-4 and TRBJ2-3, with TRBD2 identical over 13 bases. Germline CDR1 reads SGHNT; CDR2 reads YYREEE (reference sequence). This CDR3 has 16 residues. J lost 8 bases, V lost 5 bases, and 11 bases had no gene match. The CDR3: CASRASGLAGTGTQYF. In DNA, the CDR3 is TGTGCCAGCAGGGCCTCGGGACTAGCGGGGACCGGTACGCAGTATTTT.

The chain couples TRBV7-2 to TRBJ1-1; D is ambiguous. Trimming shortened V by 1 base and J by 2 bases, and 14 bases separated the two germline ends. The length of the CDR3 is 16 residues. Germline CDR1 SGHTA, CDR2 FQGNSA. This CDR3 is CASSLVHGLLNTEAFF. Written as DNA, the CDR3 is TGTGCCAGCAGCTTAGTCCACGGCCTCTTAAACACTGAAGCTTTCTTT.

The chain employs TRBV5-1 and TRBJ1-4; the match to TRBD1 covers 7 bases. CDR1 is SGHRS, CDR2 YFSETQ, per germline. Germline trimming cut 4 bases from V and 8 bases from J; bases unmatched to any gene: 11. The CDR3 contains 15 residues. The CDR3, as DNA: TGCGCCAGCAGCCCGCAGGGGGGGGTGTTCGAAAAACTGTTTTTT. Its translation is CASSPQGGVFEKLFF.

This chain uses TRBV11-1 with TRBJ2-1; D is possibly TRBD2 (6 bases). Germline assignment: CDR1 SGHAT and CDR2 FQDESV (reference sequence). The CDR3 has 16 amino acids. Trimming left V 5 bases short and J 6 bases short, with 20 bases between. CDR3 residues: CASSISPSVPLNEQFF. As DNA, the CDR3 is TGTGCCAGCAGCATAAGCCCTAGCGTTCCCCTCAATGAGCAGTTCTTC.

V gene TRBV25-1 combines with J gene TRBJ1-2; tentatively, D is TRBD1 (5 bases). The V end was cut by 1 base, the J end by 6 bases, with 12 bases between. Per the germline V gene, CDR1 is MGHDK and CDR2 is SYGVNS. The CDR3 is made up of 14 amino acids. The CDR3 loop reads CASSESGLLNGYTF. The CDR3 DNA is TGTGCCAGCAGTGAATCGGGACTGCTCAATGGCTACACCTTC.

The chain uses TRBV28 and TRBJ2-2, with D tentatively TRBD2 (7 bases). Between the trimmed V and J ends, which lost 8 bases and 0 bases, there was a span of 13 bases. Germline assignment: CDR1 MDHEN and CDR2 SYDVKM. The CDR3 has 15 amino acids. The CDR3 loop is CASERGGANTGELFF. DNA for the CDR3: TGTGCCAGCGAAAGGGGGGGAGCGAACACCGGGGAGCTGTTTTTT.

In regard to this clone: Additional DNA sequences in this sample encode the identical CDR3. CDR3 region: CASSPRETQYF. The CDR3 DNA reads as TGTGCCAGCAGCCCAAGGGAGACCCAGTACTTC. V is TRBV6-6 and J is TRBJ2-5; D is unclear. In germline, CDR1 is MNHNY, CDR2 SVGAGI (reference sequence). The CDR3 has 11 residues. Trimming took 6 bases from V and 5 from J, leaving 7 bases between them.

The sample holds one count of this clone. This sequence joins TRBV7-3 and TRBJ2-2; a weak D match, TRBD2 (5 bases). The germline V gene encodes CDR1 SGHTA and CDR2 FQGTGA. The CDR3 extends over 15 amino acids. The germline V and J ends were trimmed by 8 bases and 5 bases, with 18 bases remaining between them. For the CDR3, the DNA is TGTGCCAGCGGTGTTAGCGTATTAGGAACCGGGGAGCTGTTTTTT. Amino acids: CASGVSVLGTGELFF.

The CDR3 reads CASSLSTGRSGANVLTF. The CDR3 DNA follows: TGTGCCAGCAGTTTATCTACAGGGCGCTCTGGGGCCAACGTCCTGACTTTC. The J gene is TRBJ2-6, the V gene TRBV27, with a weak D call TRBD1 (6 bases). The germline V gene encodes CDR1 MNHEY and CDR2 SMNVEV (reference sequence). V gave up 0 bases and J gave up 0 bases, with 9 bases separating them. CDR3 length: 17 amino acids.

Note on this clone: Other DNA sequences from this sample encode an identical CDR3 as well. V gene TRBV29-1 combines with J gene TRBJ2-5, with D perhaps matching TRBD2 (5 bases). The CDR3 has 13 residues. V was clipped by 4 bases and J by 2 bases, with 11 bases between them. Per the germline V gene, CDR1 is SQVTM and CDR2 is ANQGSEA. This CDR3 is CSVVGGGQETQYF. Written as DNA, the CDR3 is TGCAGCGTTGTCGGCGGAGGTCAAGAGACCCAGTACTTC.

The rearrangement joins TRBV18 to TRBJ2-1; 10 bases line up with TRBD2. V shed 3 bases and J 8 bases; nucleotides not matched to a gene: 7. The CDR3 spans 15 residues. The germline V gene has CDR1 KGHSH and CDR2 LQKENI. The CDR3 nucleotides read TGTGCCAGCTCACCTCGGCTAGCGGGAGTATATGAGCAGTTCTTC. This codes for CASSPRLAGVYEQFF.

This chain connects TRBV5-5 to TRBJ2-3, with D maybe TRBD1 (5 bases). The germline V gene has CDR1 SGHKS and CDR2 YYEKEE (reference sequence). The CDR3 length is 15 residues. V lost 4 bases, J lost 1 base, and 13 bases lay in between. In nucleotides, the CDR3 is TGTGCCAGCAGCACTGCGACAGCCCGCACAGATACGCAGTATTTT. This gives the protein CASSTATARTDTQYF.